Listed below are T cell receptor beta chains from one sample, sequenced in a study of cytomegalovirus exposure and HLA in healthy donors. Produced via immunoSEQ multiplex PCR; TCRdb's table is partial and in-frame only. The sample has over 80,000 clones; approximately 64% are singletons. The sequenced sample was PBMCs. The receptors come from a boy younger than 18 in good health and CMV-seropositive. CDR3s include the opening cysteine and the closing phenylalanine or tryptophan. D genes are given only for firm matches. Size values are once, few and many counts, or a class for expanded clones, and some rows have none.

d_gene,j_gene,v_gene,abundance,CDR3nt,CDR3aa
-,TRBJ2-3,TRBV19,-,TGTGCCAGTAGTATAGGGCGGGGCCACACAGATACGCAGTATTTT,CASSIGRGHTDTQYF
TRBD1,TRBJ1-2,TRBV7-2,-,TGTGCCAGCAGCCCGGGACAGGTGATATATGGCTACACCTTC,CASSPGQVIYGYTF
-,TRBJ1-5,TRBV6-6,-,TGTGCCAGCAGTTCCCCAGACGGGAATCAGCCCCAGCATTTT,CASSSPDGNQPQHF
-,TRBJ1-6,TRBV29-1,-,TGCAGCGTTGGACAGGAATTGAACTCACCCCTCCACTTT,CSVGQELNSPLHF
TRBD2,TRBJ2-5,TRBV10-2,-,TGCGCCAGCAGTGAGTCGACGGGGGGGACCCAGTACTTC,CASSESTGGTQYF
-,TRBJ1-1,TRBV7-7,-,TGTGCCAGCAGCCGCGATTCGAACACTGAAGCTTTCTTT,CASSRDSNTEAFF
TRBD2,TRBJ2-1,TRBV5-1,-,TGCGCCAGCAGCTTGGAGGCTAGCGGGGTCAATGAGCAGTTCTTC,CASSLEASGVNEQFF
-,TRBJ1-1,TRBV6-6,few,TGTGCCAGCAGTCAGGGGAACACTGAAGCTTTCTTT,CASSQGNTEAFF
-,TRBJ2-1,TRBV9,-,TGTGCCAGCAGCGTACGATTTCAGGGGGCGGGGGGGCTCGGGTCCTACAATGAGCAGTTCTTC,CASSVRFQGAGGLGSYNEQFF
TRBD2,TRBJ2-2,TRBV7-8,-,TGTGCCAGCAGCTTAGTAGCGGGAGACACCGGGGAGCTGTTTTTT,CASSLVAGDTGELFF
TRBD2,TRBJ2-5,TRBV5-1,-,TGCGCCAGCAGCTCCCCAGTCTCCACTAGCGGGAGGGCCTGGGAGCAGTACTTC,CASSSPVSTSGRAWEQYF
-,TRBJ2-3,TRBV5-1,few,TGCGCCAGCAGTTCAGGGGCGCGCACAGATACGCAGTATTTT,CASSSGARTDTQYF
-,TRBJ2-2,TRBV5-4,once,TGTGCCAGCAGCCCCCCAAGAGCGAGAACCGGGGAGCTGTTTTTT,CASSPPRARTGELFF
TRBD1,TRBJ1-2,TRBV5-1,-,TGCGCCAGCAGCGAGGGGACAGGGAGGGCTAACTATGGCTACACCTTC,CASSEGTGRANYGYTF
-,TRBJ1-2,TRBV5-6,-,TGTGCCAGCATACAGGGAGTCGGCTTCTATGGCTACACCTTC,CASIQGVGFYGYTF
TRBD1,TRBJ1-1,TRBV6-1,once,TGTGCCAGCAGTGAAGCGTGGGCAGGGGGAACTAACACTGAAGCTTTCTTT,CASSEAWAGGTNTEAFF
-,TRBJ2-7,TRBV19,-,TGTGCCAGTAGTATAACAACAGCCTACGAGCAGTACTTC,CASSITTAYEQYF
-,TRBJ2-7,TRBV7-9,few,TGTGCCAGCAGCCCGGACAGAGTGCCCTACGAGCAGTACTTC,CASSPDRVPYEQYF
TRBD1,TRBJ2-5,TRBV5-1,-,TGCGCCAGCAGCGCCGGGACAGCCCAAGAGACCCAGTACTTC,CASSAGTAQETQYF
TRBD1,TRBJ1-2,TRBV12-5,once,TGTGCTAGTGGTGCCAGGACAGGGGTTCCCCATGGCTACACCTTC,CASGARTGVPHGYTF
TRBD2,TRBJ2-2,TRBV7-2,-,TGTGCCAGCAGCTCTTCTTCTGGGGGAGTAGCGGGGGGTACCGGGGAGCTGTTTTTT,CASSSSSGGVAGGTGELFF
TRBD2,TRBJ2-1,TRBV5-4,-,TGTGCCAGCAGCTCACAGCGGGGGGGCTCCTACAATGAGCAGTTCTTC,CASSSQRGGSYNEQFF
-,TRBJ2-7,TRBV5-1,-,TGCGCCAGCTACACAGGGTCAGAAACCTACGAGCAGTACTTC,CASYTGSETYEQYF
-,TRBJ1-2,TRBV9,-,TGTGCCAGCAGCGTAGCGGTAGGAGTCCACTATGGCTACACCTTC,CASSVAVGVHYGYTF
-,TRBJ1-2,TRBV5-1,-,TGCGCCAGCAGCTCGACAGCCGAGACCTATGGCTACACCTTC,CASSSTAETYGYTF
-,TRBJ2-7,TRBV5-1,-,TGCGCCAGCAGCTTAGGGAGCTCCTACGAGCAGTACTTC,CASSLGSSYEQYF
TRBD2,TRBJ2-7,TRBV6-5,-,TGTGCCAGCGGTAGACTAGCGGGGGACTACGGGGAGCAGTACTTC,CASGRLAGDYGEQYF
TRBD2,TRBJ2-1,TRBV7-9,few,TGTGCCAGCAGCTTAGACGGGAGGCATGAGCAGTTCTTC,CASSLDGRHEQFF
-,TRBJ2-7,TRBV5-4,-,TGTGCCAGCAGCGCCTCCTCGGTGAGCTCCTACGAGCAGTACTTC,CASSASSVSSYEQYF
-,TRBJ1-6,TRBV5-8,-,TGTGCCAGCAGCTCCCAGGGGTTATATGGGTCACCCCTCCACTTT,CASSSQGLYGSPLHF
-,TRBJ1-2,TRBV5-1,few,TGCGCCAGCAGCTCCTCAGGGCCTCTGGTCTATGGCTACACCTTC,CASSSSGPLVYGYTF
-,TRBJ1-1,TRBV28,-,TGTGCCAGCAGTCTCATCAGGGGATACACTGAAGCTTTCTTT,CASSLIRGYTEAFF
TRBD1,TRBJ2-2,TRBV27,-,TGTGCCAGCAGACGAATGGACAGGGGCAACACCGGGGAGCTGTTTTTT,CASRRMDRGNTGELFF
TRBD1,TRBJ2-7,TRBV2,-,TGTGCCAGCGCTAGACAGGGAACCTACGAGCAGTACTTC,CASARQGTYEQYF
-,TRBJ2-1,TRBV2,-,TGTGCCAGCAGTGAGGAGTCCTACAATGAGCAGTTCTTC,CASSEESYNEQFF
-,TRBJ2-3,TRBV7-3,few,TGTGCCAGCAGCCCACAGGGGAGGAGCACAGATACGCAGTATTTT,CASSPQGRSTDTQYF
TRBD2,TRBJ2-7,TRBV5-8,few,TGTGCCAGCAGCAGTAGCGGGTTCATAAATTCCTACGAGCAGTACTTC,CASSSSGFINSYEQYF
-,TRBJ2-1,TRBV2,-,TGTGCCAGCAGACAGCTCTACAATGAGCAGTTCTTC,CASRQLYNEQFF
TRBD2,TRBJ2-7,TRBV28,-,TGTGCCAGCAGACGCCCGGCGGGGGGGGCGACCTACGAGCAGTACTTC,CASRRPAGGATYEQYF
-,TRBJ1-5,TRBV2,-,TGTGCCAGCACCTCCCGGACAGAAAATCAGCCCCAGCATTTT,CASTSRTENQPQHF
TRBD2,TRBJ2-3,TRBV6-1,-,TGTGCCAGCAGTGGTAGCGGGGGGGCCTCAGATACGCAGTATTTT,CASSGSGGASDTQYF
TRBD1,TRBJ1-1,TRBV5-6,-,TGTGCCAGCAGCCCACTACGGACAGGGGGGACCACTGAAGCTTTCTTT,CASSPLRTGGTTEAFF
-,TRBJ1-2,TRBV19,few,TGTGCCAGTAGTATCCCGGTTTTTGGTGGCTACACCTTC,CASSIPVFGGYTF
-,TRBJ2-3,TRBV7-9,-,TGTGCCAGCAGCTTCCAAGCTTCTAACACAGATACGCAGTATTTT,CASSFQASNTDTQYF
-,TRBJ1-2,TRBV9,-,TGTGCCAGCAGCGTAGATCCAGGGCGGTATGGCTACACCTTC,CASSVDPGRYGYTF
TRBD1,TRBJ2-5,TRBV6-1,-,TGTGCCAGCAGAAACCGACAGGGGAGGCAAGAGACCCAGTACTTC,CASRNRQGRQETQYF
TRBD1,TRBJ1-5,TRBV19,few,TGTGCCAGTAGTATAAGGGACAGATACAATCAGCCCCAGCATTTT,CASSIRDRYNQPQHF
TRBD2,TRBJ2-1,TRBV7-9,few,TGTGCCAGCGCCCGGGGGGATGTTTCCTACAATGAGCAGTTCTTC,CASARGDVSYNEQFF
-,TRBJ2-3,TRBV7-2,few,TGTGCCAGCAGCTTAGCTTTAGGGGCAGGGTCAGATACGCAGTATTTT,CASSLALGAGSDTQYF
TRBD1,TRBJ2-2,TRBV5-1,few,TGCGCCAGCAGCTTGTCAGGGGGTACCGGGGAGCTGTTTTTT,CASSLSGGTGELFF
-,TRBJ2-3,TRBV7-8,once,TGTGCCAGCCGACTGGGAGATACGCAGTATTTT,CASRLGDTQYF
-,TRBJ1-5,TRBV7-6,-,TGTGCCAGCAGCTCCGTGGGCCCCCAGGATAGGCAGCCCCAGCATTTT,CASSSVGPQDRQPQHF
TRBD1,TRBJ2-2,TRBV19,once,TGTGCCAGTAGTATGACAGGGGGCAGCACCGGGGAGCTGTTTTTT,CASSMTGGSTGELFF
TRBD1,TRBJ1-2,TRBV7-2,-,TGTGCCAGCAGCTTAGGGGACAGACCCTATGGCTACACCTTC,CASSLGDRPYGYTF